This T cell receptor (beta chain) was identified in a study of Ad26.COV2.S vaccination and SARS-CoV-2 variants. The CDR3 runs 17 residues. Germline CDR1 MNHEY, CDR2 SVGEGT. Germline trimming cut 0 bases from V and 3 bases from J; bases unmatched to any gene: 3. Assay: immunoSEQ multiplex PCR; the TCRdb copy retains only in-frame clones and omits some. Of 300,000 to 350,000 clones in the sample, approximately 86% are singletons; the top ten hold roughly 10%. Treatment indicated: 15 to 20 received Ad26.COV2.S at low or high dose, single or two shots; about five received placebo; per-sample allocation not given. Sampling took place 63 days after the first vaccine or placebo injection.

This clonotype was obtained from a person aged 18-60 years who received the Ad26.COV2.S COVID-19 vaccine or a placebo. V usage is TRBV6-2 or TRBV6-3 and J usage is TRBJ2-1; 12 bases are a match to TRBD2. The specimen comprised peripheral blood, sampled in a trial of Ad26.COV2.S vaccine versus placebo. CDR3 coding DNA: TGTGCCAGCAGTTACTCGACTAGCGGGAGATTCTACAATGAGCAGTTCTTC. Encoded protein: CASSYSTSGRFYNEQFF.